This T cell receptor (beta chain) is from a study of a mutant IDH1 vaccine in newly diagnosed glioma. Study-level background: Antecedent treatment encompassed radiotherapy, temozolomide, or their combination; the majority received both.

The table came from immunoSEQ multiplex PCR; TCRdb's copy has only in-frame clones and leaves some out. The sample records 100,000 to 120,000 clones, approximately 87% being singletons. Comments on this clone: No antigen is known for it.

Study-level findings and limits: Pseudoprogression seemed unrelated to changes in top peripheral T cell clonotypes.

As for time point: week 11, during vaccination. Each dose delivered 300 ug of mutant IDH1 20-mer peptide subcutaneously with imiquimod. V was shortened by 6 bases and J by 2 bases, with 11 bases between the two germline ends. The CDR3 runs to 15 residues. In germline, CDR1 is MDHEN, CDR2 SYDVKM. This clonotype was obtained from a woman aged 50 to 65 with glioma. Sequenced material: PBMCs, taken from a glioma patient whose treatment included an IDH1 peptide vaccine. The chain recombines TRBV28 with TRBJ2-6; D might be TRBD1 (6 bases). The CDR3: CASRRTGTGANVLTF. In DNA, the CDR3 is TGTGCCAGCAGACGAACAGGGACTGGGGCCAACGTCCTGACTTTC.